Below, one TCR beta chain is given with its context. The data were obtained in a study of T cell changes during pregnancy in multiple sclerosis. TCRdb's table, derived via immunoSEQ multiplex PCR, lists solely in-frame clones and lacks some. The sample yields tens of thousands of clones, about 91% seen once. Sequences were derived from CD8+ T cells from peripheral blood mononuclear cells, sampled before pregnancy. This sequence originates from a female donor with multiple sclerosis, enrolled in a pregnancy study.

The CDR3 loop is CAWIVPGLAGFPGYF. DNA of the CDR3: TGTGCCTGGATTGTTCCGGGACTAGCGGGGTTTCCGGGGTATTTT. The chain combines TRBV30 with TRBJ2-3; 13 bases agree with TRBD2. The germline V gene encodes CDR1 GTSNPN and CDR2 SVGIG (reference sequence). The J segment lost 14 bases and the V segment lost 4 bases, leaving 15 bases of the junction unmatched. CDR3 length equals 15 residues.